Given below is one T cell receptor beta chain in context. The target antigen is unknown. Additional DNA sequences in this sample encode the identical CDR3. Using immunoSEQ multiplex PCR, the repertoire was profiled, and TCRdb retains in-frame clones only, with some absent. The sample includes approximately 2.5 million clones, around nine tenths of them seen just once. V was pared by 2 bases and J by 0 bases, with 8 bases between. The length of the CDR3 is 16 residues. CDR1 and CDR2 (germline): MGHDK, SYGVNS. The sample originates from a study of shared clonotypes between healthy human individuals. About the study: The plates for each donor numbered three CD4 naive, three CD4 memory, two CD8 naive and one CD8 memory. Study results and limitations: Clonotype sharing among donors, it was expected, would be affected by sequencing depth. Some naive CD4 clonotypes, around 4.9%, turned up in common across a handful of donors. The generation probabilities recorded for non-shared clonotypes fell below those of clonotypes shared by all four donors.

The sequenced sample was naive CD4+ T cells sorted from blood. Subset of the sample: CD45RA+ positively selected. The chain recombines TRBV25-1 with TRBJ2-6, with a tentative D call TRBD2 (6 bases). The clonotype was recovered from a man aged 18 to 29 in good health. DNA of the CDR3: TGTGCCAGCAGTGAACTCGGGGGCTCTGGGGCCAACGTCCTGACTTTC. It translates to CASSELGGSGANVLTF. Full variable domain (missing parts from reference TRBV25-1 and TRBJ2-6): EADIYQTPRYLVIGTGKKITLECSQTMGHDKMYWYQQDPGMELHLIHYSYGVNSTEKGDLSSESTVSRIRTEHFPLTLESARPSHTSQYLCASSELGGSGANVLTFGAGSRLTVL.